This is a list of T cell receptor beta chains from one sample in a study of T-cell memory formation after mild COVID-19. TCRdb recomputed calls from the 5' RACE reads with MiXCR, one row per CDR3 protein. The sample has some 110,000 distinct CDR3 sequences, 12% seen once; the top ten hold 27%. Sequenced: PBMCs or a T cell subset sorted from them (not recorded which). These receptors were collected from an adult woman who had mild COVID-19 (a few samples of this study predate the infection). Cell type and time point are not known. Each CDR3 is given with its conserved first and last residue. A D gene is named only where the DNA matches it firmly. Some rows mark clone size as missing; the rest say once, few, many or name a class of expanded clone.

j_call	v_call	clone_size	d_call	cdr3_aa	cdr3_nt
TRBJ1-2	TRBV5-1	.	.	CASSLHLPTYGYTF	TGCGCCAGCAGCTTGCACCTTCCGACCTATGGCTACACCTTC
TRBJ1-1	TRBV19	.	.	CASSIGLGNTEAFF	TGTGCCAGTAGTATTGGATTGGGCAACACTGAAGCTTTCTTT
TRBJ2-1	TRBV10-3	.	.	CAISEALKLEFTYNEQFF	TGTGCCATCAGTGAAGCACTTAAGCTGGAGTTTACCTACAATGAGCAGTTCTTC
TRBJ1-1	TRBV29-1	.	TRBD1	CSVEGTGTDNTEAFF	TGCAGCGTTGAAGGCACGGGGACAGATAACACTGAAGCTTTCTTT
TRBJ1-2	TRBV12-3/TRBV12-4	few	.	CASSSLADPLGYGYTF	TGTGCCAGCAGTTCCTTAGCCGACCCACTTGGCTATGGCTACACCTTC
TRBJ2-7	TRBV5-5	.	.	CASSLEAYSYEQYF	TGTGCCAGCAGCTTGGAGGCCTACTCCTACGAGCAGTACTTC
TRBJ1-3	TRBV19	.	.	CASSIVLGNTIYF	TGTGCCAGTAGTATCGTTCTTGGAAACACCATATATTTT
TRBJ2-3	TRBV7-3	.	.	CASSWIPGTDTQYF	TGTGCCAGCAGCTGGATACCCGGGACAGATACGCAGTATTTT
TRBJ1-1	TRBV5-1	.	.	CASSLGRVNTEAFF	TGCGCCAGCAGCTTGGGCCGGGTGAACACTGAAGCTTTCTTT
TRBJ1-1	TRBV15	.	TRBD1	CATSRTDDRAGDTEAFF	TGTGCCACCAGCCGGACGGATGACAGGGCCGGTGACACTGAAGCTTTCTTT
TRBJ2-7	TRBV7-9	.	TRBD1	CASSQSPGQSYEQYF	TGTGCCAGCAGCCAATCTCCGGGACAGAGCTACGAGCAGTACTTC
TRBJ2-3	TRBV2	few	.	CASNEGSTDTQYF	TGTGCCAGCAACGAAGGATCCACAGATACGCAGTATTTT
TRBJ2-7	TRBV29-1	many	.	CSVEYRAGQNEQYF	TGCAGCGTTGAGTACCGAGCGGGACAAAACGAGCAGTACTTC
TRBJ2-3	TRBV20-1	.	.	CSARTDFSTDTQYF	TGCAGTGCCCGGACGGACTTTAGCACAGATACGCAGTATTTT
TRBJ2-5	TRBV7-6	.	.	CASKLGEGGETQYF	TGTGCCAGCAAGCTTGGGGAGGGGGGAGAGACCCAGTACTTC
TRBJ1-1	TRBV5-1	.	TRBD1	CASSLGQGASTEAFF	TGCGCCAGCAGCTTGGGACAGGGGGCGAGCACTGAAGCTTTCTTT
TRBJ1-5	TRBV5-1	.	.	CASSLALNQPQHF	TGCGCCAGCAGCTTGGCACTAAATCAGCCCCAGCATTTT
TRBJ2-2	TRBV7-9	.	.	CASSPVGENTGELFF	TGTGCCAGCAGCCCGGTGGGGGAGAACACCGGGGAGCTGTTTTTT
TRBJ2-1	TRBV7-8	.	.	CASSLVPAQVIYNEQFF	TGTGCCAGCAGCTTAGTGCCCGCCCAGGTGATCTACAATGAGCAGTTCTTC
TRBJ2-1	TRBV4-1	.	.	CASSQTQGGGDEQFF	TGCGCCAGCAGCCAGACCCAAGGAGGGGGTGATGAGCAGTTCTTC
TRBJ2-7	TRBV10-3	.	.	CAIISIWAPILSYEQYF	TGTGCCATCATTTCGATCTGGGCCCCCATTCTCTCCTACGAGCAGTACTTC
TRBJ2-3	TRBV20-1	.	.	CSASFGDTQYF	TGCAGTGCATCCTTTGGGGATACGCAGTATTTT
TRBJ2-3	TRBV20-1	few	TRBD2	CSARVLAGVETDTQYF	TGCAGTGCTAGAGTTTTAGCGGGAGTCGAGACAGATACGCAGTATTTT
TRBJ2-2	TRBV4-1	few	.	CASTQQGDNTGELFF	TGCGCCAGCACGCAACAGGGTGACAACACCGGGGAGCTGTTTTTT
TRBJ2-2	TRBV28	few	TRBD2	CASGAGGPTGELFF	TGTGCCAGCGGGGCGGGGGGGCCCACCGGGGAGCTGTTTTTT
TRBJ2-3	TRBV5-1	medium-sized	.	CASSLPRDNPVISTDTQYF	TGCGCCAGCAGCTTGCCGCGGGACAATCCCGTTATTAGCACAGATACGCAGTATTTT
TRBJ1-2	TRBV30	few	.	CAWSVLGTNYGYTF	TGTGCCTGGAGTGTATTAGGTACTAACTATGGCTACACCTTC
TRBJ2-2	TRBV5-1	few	TRBD2	CASSLEVLAGGPATGELFF	TGCGCCAGCAGCTTGGAGGTGCTAGCGGGGGGGCCCGCCACCGGGGAGCTGTTTTTT
TRBJ2-1	TRBV7-9	few	TRBD2	CASSLGAGGPNNEQFF	TGTGCCAGCAGCTTAGGAGCGGGGGGGCCCAACAATGAGCAGTTCTTC
TRBJ2-7	TRBV4-1	few	TRBD2	CASSQDRASGLEQYF	TGCGCCAGCAGCCAAGATCGGGCTAGCGGACTTGAGCAGTACTTC
TRBJ2-7	TRBV20-1	few	.	CSARDVGPYEQYF	TGCAGTGCTAGAGATGTAGGTCCCTACGAGCAGTACTTC
TRBJ2-1	TRBV4-3	many	.	CASSQDEAESSYNEQFF	TGCGCCAGCAGCCAAGATGAGGCGGAGAGCTCCTACAATGAGCAGTTCTTC
TRBJ2-5	TRBV7-6	.	.	CASSLGELWETQYF	TGTGCCAGCAGCTTAGGGGAGCTATGGGAGACCCAGTACTTC
TRBJ2-1	TRBV5-1	.	TRBD1	CASSNPGQSYNEQFF	TGCGCCAGCAGCAATCCGGGACAGTCCTACAATGAGCAGTTCTTC
TRBJ2-1	TRBV7-9	.	TRBD1	CASSLLGIGTGGNGSEQFF	TGTGCCAGCAGCTTACTTGGGATTGGGACAGGGGGAAATGGAAGTGAGCAGTTCTTC
TRBJ2-1	TRBV20-1	.	TRBD2	CSAAAGAIGFNEQFF	TGCAGTGCTGCTGCGGGAGCCATTGGGTTTAATGAGCAGTTCTTC
TRBJ2-1	TRBV7-6	many	.	CASSFPGQYNEQFF	TGTGCCAGCAGCTTTCCAGGGCAATACAATGAGCAGTTCTTC
TRBJ2-5	TRBV5-1	many	.	CASSPGLQETQYF	TGCGCCAGCAGCCCGGGTCTCCAAGAGACCCAGTACTTC
TRBJ2-2	TRBV7-9	few	.	CASSLGGHNTGELFF	TGTGCCAGCAGCTTAGGGGGACACAACACCGGGGAGCTGTTTTTT
TRBJ1-2	TRBV6-5	few	.	CDSSFNVQGTHYGYTF	TGTGACAGCAGTTTCAATGTACAGGGAACCCACTATGGCTACACCTTC
TRBJ2-1	TRBV19	.	TRBD1	CASSIVSGTGLLDEQFF	TGTGCCAGTAGTATAGTCTCCGGGACAGGGCTTTTGGATGAGCAGTTCTTC
TRBJ2-1	TRBV18	many	.	CASSPRANNEQFF	TGTGCCAGCTCACCACGAGCGAACAATGAGCAGTTCTTC
TRBJ2-3	TRBV5-1	.	TRBD2	CASSLPLAGASSHTQYF	TGCGCCAGCAGCTTACCCCTAGCGGGGGCATCATCGCATACGCAGTATTTT
TRBJ2-1	TRBV12-3/TRBV12-4	.	.	CASSLEQYNEQFF	TGTGCCAGCAGTTTAGAGCAATACAATGAGCAGTTCTTC
TRBJ2-7	TRBV28	many	.	CASSPDRYEQYF	TGTGCCAGCAGTCCGGACAGATACGAGCAGTACTTC
TRBJ2-1	TRBV7-8	few	.	CASSPRVGYNEQFF	TGTGCCAGCAGCCCCCGGGTAGGCTACAATGAGCAGTTCTTC
TRBJ2-5	TRBV10-3	.	.	CAISDLQETQYF	TGTGCCATCAGTGATCTGCAAGAGACCCAGTACTTC
TRBJ1-1	TRBV30	.	.	CAWGHLNTEAFF	TGTGCCTGGGGACACTTGAACACTGAAGCTTTCTTT